This T cell receptor beta chain emerged from a study of early T cells in non-severe SARS-CoV-2 infection. Looking at the study overall: Sequencing of bulk RNA from unsorted whole blood was done, without chain pairing.

Note on this clonotype: Its target is unknown.

CDR3 length equals 12 residues. Trimming removed 6 bases from V and 2 bases from J; junction bases left unmatched: 1. Germline V lookup: CDR1 SGHAT, CDR2 FQNNGV. Unique molecular identifiers tagged individual cDNA molecules. MiXCR, run by TCRdb on the 5' RACE reads, gives a single entry per CDR3 protein. The data show just under 65,000 distinct CDR3 sequences, about 11% seen once. Overall study findings and caveats: VDJdb matching skewed toward anti-spike CD8 responses, missing private and CD4 specificities.

The chain links TRBV11-2 to TRBJ2-7; 7 positions agree with TRBD1. Sample: whole blood, taken at baseline. The origin of this receptor is an adult who was a healthcare worker with PCR-confirmed SARS-CoV-2 infection or an uninfected control (not recorded which). CDR3: CASRQGAYEQYF. In DNA, the CDR3 is TGTGCCAGCAGGCAGGGGGCCTACGAGCAGTACTTC. Using reference TRBV11-2 and TRBJ2-7 for the parts outside the CDR3, the full variable domain is EAGVAQSPRYKIIEKRQSVAFWCNPISGHATLYWYQQILGQGPKLLIQFQNNGVVDDSQLPKDRFSAERLKGVDSTLKIQPAKLEDSAVYLCASRQGAYEQYFGPGTRLTVT.